The clone carrying this T cell receptor (beta chain) was observed a handful of times. The TCR beta library used iRepertoire HTBI primers with Arm-PCR amplification of CDR3. MiXCR, run by TCRdb on the multiplex PCR reads, gives a single entry per CDR3 protein. The sample contains 300,000 to 400,000 distinct CDR3 sequences, 16% of which appear only once. These data are taken from a study of regulatory T cells in long-lasting Graves disease. The germline CDR1 and CDR2 sequences are LNHDA and SQIVND (reference sequence). The V gene end was trimmed by 5 bases and the J gene end by 4 bases; junction bases not matched to a gene: 14. This CDR3 has 17 residues. Time point defined: newly diagnosed GD, antithyroid drugs for less than 3 months. Preparation of the TCR library used RNA extracted from PBMCs. Another study also made use of these data, one on T cells in Graves' hyperthyroidism and ophthalmopathy. That paper adds: Primed by the HTBI set, a first-round RT-PCR was run on the TCR CDR3.

The chain joins TRBV19 to TRBJ1-5; 7 positions match TRBD1. Sequences were derived from peripheral blood mononuclear cells (PBMCs), sampled at new diagnosis, from a patient treated with antithyroid drugs. The receptor's source is a man between 35 and 55 years old with Graves disease. Here the CDR3 DNA reads TGTGCCAGTAGTTCCCCTGAACACAGGGGCTCGAATCAGCCCCAGCATTTT. Translated: CASSSPEHRGSNQPQHF.